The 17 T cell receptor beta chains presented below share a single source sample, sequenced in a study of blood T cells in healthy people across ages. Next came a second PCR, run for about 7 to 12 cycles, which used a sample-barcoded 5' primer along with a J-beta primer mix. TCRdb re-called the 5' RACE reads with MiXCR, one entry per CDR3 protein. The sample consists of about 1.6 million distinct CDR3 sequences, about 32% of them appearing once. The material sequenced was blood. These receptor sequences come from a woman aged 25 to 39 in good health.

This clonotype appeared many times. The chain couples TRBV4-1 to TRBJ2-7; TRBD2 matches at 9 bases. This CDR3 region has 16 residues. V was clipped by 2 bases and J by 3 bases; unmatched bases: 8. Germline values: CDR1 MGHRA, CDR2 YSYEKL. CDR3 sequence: CASSQLLAGGVYEQYF. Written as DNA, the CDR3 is TGCGCCAGCAGCCAACTCCTGGCGGGGGGGGTCTACGAGCAGTACTTC.

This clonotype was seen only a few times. CDR3 sequence: CASGREGPNQPQHF. The CDR3 DNA follows: TGTGCCAGCGGAAGGGAGGGCCCCAATCAGCCCCAGCATTTT. The rearrangement joins TRBV6-5 to TRBJ1-5; D is unresolved. Trimming stripped 8 bases from V and 3 bases from J, with 14 bases between. This CDR3 comprises 14 residues. The germline CDR1 and CDR2 sequences are MNHEY and SVGAGI.

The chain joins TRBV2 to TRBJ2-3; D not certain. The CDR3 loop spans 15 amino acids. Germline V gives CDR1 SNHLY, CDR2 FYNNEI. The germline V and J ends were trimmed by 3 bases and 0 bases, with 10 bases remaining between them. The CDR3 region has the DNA TGTGCCAGCAGTGATGGGGATTCTAGCACAGATACGCAGTATTTT. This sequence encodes CASSDGDSSTDTQYF. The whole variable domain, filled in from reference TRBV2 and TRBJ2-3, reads EPEVTQTPSHQVTQMGQEVILRCVPISNHLYFYWYRQILGQKVEFLVSFYNNEISEKSEIFDDQFSVERPDGSNFTLKIRSTKLEDSAMYFCASSDGDSSTDTQYFGPGTRLTVL.

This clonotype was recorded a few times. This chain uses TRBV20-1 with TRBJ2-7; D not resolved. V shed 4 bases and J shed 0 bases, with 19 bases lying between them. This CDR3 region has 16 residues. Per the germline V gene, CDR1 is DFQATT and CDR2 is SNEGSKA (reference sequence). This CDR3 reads CSAIVGSRTHSYEQYF. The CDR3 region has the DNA TGCAGTGCTATAGTAGGATCTCGTACGCACTCCTACGAGCAGTACTTC.

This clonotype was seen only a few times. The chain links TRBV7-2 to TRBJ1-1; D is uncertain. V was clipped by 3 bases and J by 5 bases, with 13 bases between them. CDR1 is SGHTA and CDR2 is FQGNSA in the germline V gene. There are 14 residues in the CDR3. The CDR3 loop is CASSFNILGTEAFF. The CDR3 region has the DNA TGTGCCAGCAGCTTCAACATCCTGGGTACTGAAGCTTTCTTT. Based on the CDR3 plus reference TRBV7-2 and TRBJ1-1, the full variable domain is GAGVSQSPSNKVTEKGKDVELRCDPISGHTALYWYRQSLGQGLEFLIYFQGNSAPDKSGLPSDRFSAERTGGSVSTLTIQRTQQEDSAVYLCASSFNILGTEAFFGQGTRLTVV.

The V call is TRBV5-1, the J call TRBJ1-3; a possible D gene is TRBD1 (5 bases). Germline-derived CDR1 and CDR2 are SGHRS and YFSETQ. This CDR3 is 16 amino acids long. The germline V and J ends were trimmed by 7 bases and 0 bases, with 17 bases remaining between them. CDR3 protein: CASAADSLRSGNTIYF. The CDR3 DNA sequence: TGCGCCAGCGCGGCCGACAGTTTACGCTCTGGAAACACCATATATTTT. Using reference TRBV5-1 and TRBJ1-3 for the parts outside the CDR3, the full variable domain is KAGVTQTPRYLIKTRGQQVTLSCSPISGHRSVSWYQQTPGQGLQFLFEYFSETQRNKGNFPGRFSGRQFSNSRSEMNVSTLELGDSALYLCASAADSLRSGNTIYFGEGSWLTVV.

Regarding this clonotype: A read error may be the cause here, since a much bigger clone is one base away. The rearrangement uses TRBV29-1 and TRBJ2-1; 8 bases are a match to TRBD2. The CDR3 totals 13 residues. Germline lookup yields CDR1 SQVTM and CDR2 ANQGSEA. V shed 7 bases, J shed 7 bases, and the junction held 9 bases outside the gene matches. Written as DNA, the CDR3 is TGCAGCGCTGGTGGGCCTAGCGGGAATGAGCAGTTCTTC. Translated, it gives CSAGGPSGNEQFF.

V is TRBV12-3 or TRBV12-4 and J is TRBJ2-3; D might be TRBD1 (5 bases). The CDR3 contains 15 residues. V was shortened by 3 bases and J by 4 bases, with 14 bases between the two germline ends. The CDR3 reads CASSFILDTADTQYF. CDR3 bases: TGTGCCAGCAGTTTTATCTTGGACACAGCAGATACGCAGTATTTT.

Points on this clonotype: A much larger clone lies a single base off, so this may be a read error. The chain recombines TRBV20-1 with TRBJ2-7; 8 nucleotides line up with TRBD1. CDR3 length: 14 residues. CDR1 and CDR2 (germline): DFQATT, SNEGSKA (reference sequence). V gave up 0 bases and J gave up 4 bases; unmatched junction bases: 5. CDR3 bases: TGCAGTGCTAGAGAGGCAGGGGGCAGGTACGAGCAGTACTTC. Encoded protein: CSAREAGGRYEQYF.

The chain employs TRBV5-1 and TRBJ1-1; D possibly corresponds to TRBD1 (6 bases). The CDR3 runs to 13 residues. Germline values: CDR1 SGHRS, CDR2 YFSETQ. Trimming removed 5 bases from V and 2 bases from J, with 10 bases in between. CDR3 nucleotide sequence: TGCGCCAGCAGTGGGACAATTAACACTGAAGCTTTCTTT. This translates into CASSGTINTEAFF. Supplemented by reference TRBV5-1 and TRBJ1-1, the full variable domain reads KAGVTQTPRYLIKTRGQQVTLSCSPISGHRSVSWYQQTPGQGLQFLFEYFSETQRNKGNFPGRFSGRQFSNSRSEMNVSTLELGDSALYLCASSGTINTEAFFGQGTRLTVV.

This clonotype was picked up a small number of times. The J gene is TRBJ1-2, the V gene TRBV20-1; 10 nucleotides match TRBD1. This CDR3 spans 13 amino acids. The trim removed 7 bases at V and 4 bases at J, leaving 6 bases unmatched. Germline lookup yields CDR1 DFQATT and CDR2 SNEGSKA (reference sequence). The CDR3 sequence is CSGPGQGPYGYTF. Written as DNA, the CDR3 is TGCAGTGGACCGGGACAGGGGCCCTATGGCTACACCTTC.

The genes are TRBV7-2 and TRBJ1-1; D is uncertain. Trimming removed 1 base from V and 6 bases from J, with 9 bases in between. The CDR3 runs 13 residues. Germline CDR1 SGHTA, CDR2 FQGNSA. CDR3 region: CASSLGWMAEAFF. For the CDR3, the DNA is TGTGCCAGCAGCTTAGGTTGGATGGCTGAAGCTTTCTTT.

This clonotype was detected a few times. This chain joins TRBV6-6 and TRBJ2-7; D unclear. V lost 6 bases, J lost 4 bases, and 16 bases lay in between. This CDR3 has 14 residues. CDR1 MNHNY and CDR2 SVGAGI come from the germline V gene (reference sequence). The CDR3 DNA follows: TGTGCCAGCAGAAACCGGGCCGATAGGTACGAGCAGTACTTC. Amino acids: CASRNRADRYEQYF.

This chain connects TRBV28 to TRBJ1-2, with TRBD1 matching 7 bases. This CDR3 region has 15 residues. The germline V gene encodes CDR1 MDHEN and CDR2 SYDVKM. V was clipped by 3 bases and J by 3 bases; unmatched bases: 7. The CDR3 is CASSFSRQGDYGYTF. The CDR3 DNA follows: TGTGCCAGCAGTTTTAGTCGGCAGGGGGACTATGGCTACACCTTC.

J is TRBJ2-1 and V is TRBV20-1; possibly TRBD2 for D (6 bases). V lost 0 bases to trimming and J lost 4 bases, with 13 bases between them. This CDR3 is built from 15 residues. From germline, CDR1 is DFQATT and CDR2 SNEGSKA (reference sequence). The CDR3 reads CSAREWSGQYNEQFF. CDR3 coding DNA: TGCAGTGCTAGAGAGTGGAGCGGGCAGTACAATGAGCAGTTCTTC.

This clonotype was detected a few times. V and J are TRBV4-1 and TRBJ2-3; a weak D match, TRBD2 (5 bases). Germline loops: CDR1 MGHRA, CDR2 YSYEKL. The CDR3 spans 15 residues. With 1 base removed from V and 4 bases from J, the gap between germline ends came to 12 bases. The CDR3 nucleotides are TGCGCCAGCAGCCAAGTAGTTAGCGCGGCAGATACGCAGTATTTT. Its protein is CASSQVVSAADTQYF.

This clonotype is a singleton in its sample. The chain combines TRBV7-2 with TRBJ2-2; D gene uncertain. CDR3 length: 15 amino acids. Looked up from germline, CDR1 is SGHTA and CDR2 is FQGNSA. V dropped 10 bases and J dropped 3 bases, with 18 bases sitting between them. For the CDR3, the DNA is TGTGCCATCCCAGACCATGCTCGCGACACCGGGGAGCTGTTTTTT. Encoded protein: CAIPDHARDTGELFF.